The entry below gives a single TCR beta chain sequence along with its context. Its specificity is not known. The CDR3 is made up of 16 amino acids. Germline CDR1 is SSHAT and CDR2 is FNYEAQ (reference sequence). The trim removed 5 bases at V and 0 bases at J, leaving 7 bases unmatched. As defined, naive CD8 cells were CD45RO-negative and positively selected for CCR7, with terminally differentiated effector memory CD45RA+ cells excluded. The source of the sample is a study of shared clonotypes between healthy human individuals. Study-level findings and limits: On the whole, naive subsets had larger estimated richness than memory subsets had. In having few donors, the study represented limited genetic and exposure-history diversity.

The genomic DNA of each subset was split evenly across several immunoSEQ plates. Original handling: There were no quality scores in the junction-only immunoSEQ sequences, so filtering differed. Libraries were prepared by immunoSEQ multiplex PCR; TCRdb keeps only in-frame clonotypes and omits some of them. V, J and clone size were drawn from that table, and D and trimming were deduced from the DNA. Seen here are about 680,000 clones, 92% observed once, and the top ten hold about 24%. The clonotype comes from a man aged 30 to 39 in good health. What was sequenced was naive CD8+ T cells sorted from blood. The chain joins TRBV7-7 to TRBJ2-7, with TRBD2 matching 10 bases. DNA for the CDR3: TGTGCCAGCAGCCCTGGCCCTAGCGGGAGCTCCTACGAGCAGTACTTC. It encodes CASSPGPSGSSYEQYF.